Listed below are T cell receptor beta chains from one sample, sequenced in a study of graft-versus-host responses after intestinal transplantation. Produced via immunoSEQ multiplex PCR; TCRdb's table is partial and in-frame only. The sample carries about 54,000 clones, 91% recorded once. The material sequenced was PBMCs, taken more than 650 days after intestinal transplant. The origin of the receptors is a human patient who received an intestinal transplant, so some T cells may come from the graft donor. Each CDR3 is given with its conserved first and last residue. D genes are given only for firm matches. Size is stated for part of the rows, as once, few or many counts, or as a class when the clone is expanded.

J	size	V	D	CDR3	DNA
TRBJ2-5	.	TRBV10-3	.	CAISESRAGVETQYF	TGTGCCATCAGTGAGTCAAGGGCAGGGGTAGAGACCCAGTACTTC
TRBJ2-5	few	TRBV7-8	.	CASSPLTGGETQYF	TGTGCCAGCAGCCCCTTGACAGGAGGCGAGACCCAGTACTTC
TRBJ1-5	.	TRBV19	.	CASTPARLYSNQPQHF	TGTGCCAGTACCCCGGCCAGGTTATATAGCAATCAGCCCCAGCATTTT
TRBJ1-2	.	TRBV30	.	CARNRDNGYTF	TGTGCCCGTAACCGGGACAATGGCTACACCTTC
TRBJ1-1	.	TRBV27	.	CASSLAGSKFEAFF	TGTGCCAGCAGTTTAGCGGGGTCGAAGTTTGAAGCTTTCTTT
TRBJ1-6	.	TRBV15	.	CATSRDLSPLHF	TGTGCCACCAGCAGGGACCTTTCACCCCTCCACTTT
TRBJ2-5	.	TRBV5-4	TRBD2	CASSLETSGAQETQYF	TGTGCCAGCAGCTTGGAGACTAGCGGGGCTCAAGAGACCCAGTACTTC
TRBJ1-4	.	TRBV4-2	TRBD1	CASSQDAGGEKLFF	TGTGCCAGCAGCCAAGATGCAGGGGGTGAAAAACTGTTTTTT
TRBJ2-5	once	TRBV5-6	.	CASSFVSLETQYF	TGTGCCAGCAGCTTTGTAAGTCTAGAGACCCAGTACTTC
TRBJ2-2	.	TRBV6-5	.	CASNLHWLFF	TGTGCCAGCAACCTACACTGGCTGTTTTTT
TRBJ2-2	.	TRBV7-8	.	CASSSPVAAGELFF	TGTGCCAGCAGCTCCCCCGTTGCGGCCGGGGAGCTGTTTTTT
TRBJ2-3	.	TRBV2	TRBD1	CASSETGRDTQYF	TGTGCCAGCAGTGAGACAGGGCGAGATACGCAGTATTTT
TRBJ1-2	.	TRBV7-2	.	CASSLDSTGGYGYTF	TGTGCCAGCAGCTTAGACTCCACAGGAGGTTATGGCTACACCTTC
TRBJ1-5	.	TRBV6-5	.	CASSYGPGGEPQHF	TGTGCCAGCAGTTACGGCCCGGGGGGGGAGCCCCAGCATTTT
TRBJ1-1	few	TRBV30	TRBD1	CAWSGTGITEAFF	TGTGCCTGGAGTGGGACAGGTATCACTGAAGCTTTCTTT